This T cell receptor (beta chain) appears in the sequencing data of a study of beta chain features in type 1 diabetes. Whole-study context: All of the samples together had some 110 million sorted cells examined. Study-level results: When Type 1 diabetes patients were examined, their TCRB CDR3s proved moderately but significantly shorter in all four CD4+ subsets. PCR might favor shorter templates, but any such skew would affect patients and controls equally. Compared with healthy donors, patients appeared to share more similar naive, central memory and regulatory TCRB repertoires.

Concerning this clone itself: Its antigen remains unidentified.

Sorted populations all had greater than 95% purity. The isolated RNA, all of it, was reverse transcribed, so expressed TCRB transcripts were what got sequenced. Repertoires were generated with immunoSEQ multiplex PCR, while TCRdb's copy carries only in-frame clones and drops some. The sample carries 500,000 to 650,000 clones, 9.5% to 15% recorded once. The clonotype comes from a young man with type 1 diabetes. The sample was naive CD4+ T cells from blood.

The CDR3 loop is CASSPGLRNTEAFF. The CDR3 bases are TGTGCCAGCAGCCCCGGACTGAGGAACACTGAAGCTTTCTTT. J is TRBJ1-1 and V is TRBV7-9; D remains ambiguous. V dropped 5 bases and J dropped 1 base, with 11 bases sitting between them. This CDR3 spans 14 amino acids. From germline, CDR1 is SEHNR and CDR2 FQNEAQ (reference sequence).